Sequencing of this T cell receptor beta chain was carried out in a study of blood T cell repertoires in COVID-19. For the study at large: COVID-19 samples collected from the United States, Italy and Spain covered acute and convalescent phases. PBMCs, B-cell-depleted T cells, or T cells were the source of the cDNA or gDNA that made up the material.

The data were produced by immunoSEQ multiplex PCR, yet TCRdb's version contains in-frame clones alone and is incomplete. The sample shows around 150,000 clones, about 80% of them seen only once. The CDR3 is 15 amino acids. The germline gives CDR1 MRHNA, CDR2 SNTAGT. Trimming took 4 bases from V and 4 from J; bases not matched to a gene: 7. This TCR derives from a middle-aged woman with COVID-19, enrolled during active disease. The gene calls are TRBV6-4 and TRBJ2-1, with 7 bases fitting TRBD2. What was sequenced was peripheral blood. CDR3 sequence reads: CASSVSLAEYNEQFF. DNA of the CDR3: TGTGCCAGCAGTGTCAGTCTAGCGGAGTACAATGAGCAGTTCTTC.